These T cell receptor beta chains were read from a single sample in a study of T cells in localized non-small cell lung cancer. Using immunoSEQ multiplex PCR, the repertoire was profiled, and TCRdb retains in-frame clones only, with some absent. The table lists approximately 83,000 clones, roughly 90% of them singletons. This sample comprised PBMCs, obtained before any cancer treatment. Receptors originate from a woman between 40 and 69 years old with stage II squamous cell lung carcinoma. Both conserved end residues are part of each CDR3. The D gene is left open where the match is weak. Clone size is given for some rows only: seen once, a few or many times, or a class if the clone is expanded.

CDR3 protein	CDR3 DNA	clone size	V gene	J gene	D gene
CASSIGQGVNEQYF	TGTGCCAGCAGCATCGGACAGGGGGTAAACGAGCAGTACTTC	.	TRBV5-6	TRBJ2-7	TRBD1
CASSEGLEPNLYEQYF	TGCGCCAGCAGTGAGGGTCTAGAGCCTAACCTTTACGAGCAGTACTTC	.	TRBV10-1	TRBJ2-7	.
CASRPLGGASGNTIYF	TGTGCCAGCAGGCCCTTGGGGGGGGCTTCTGGAAACACCATATATTTT	once	TRBV28	TRBJ1-3	.
CAWSASFGVMLNTDTQYF	TGTGCCTGGAGTGCCTCATTCGGTGTCATGCTTAACACAGATACGCAGTATTTT	.	TRBV30	TRBJ2-3	.
CASRDRGTGRDEQYF	TGTGCCAGCAGAGACCGGGGGACAGGGAGGGACGAGCAGTACTTC	.	TRBV27	TRBJ2-7	TRBD1
CASSEDRSLPNYGYTF	TGTGCCAGCAGTGAAGACAGGAGTCTCCCTAACTATGGCTACACCTTC	.	TRBV2	TRBJ1-2	.
CASSVGGTGELFF	TGTGCCAGCAGCGTAGGAGGGACCGGGGAGCTGTTTTTT	.	TRBV9	TRBJ2-2	.
CSGAQGHTEAFF	TGCAGCGGGGCTCAGGGGCACACTGAAGCTTTCTTT	.	TRBV29-1	TRBJ1-1	.
CASSRTLNTEAFF	TGTGCCAGCAGCCGGACATTGAACACTGAAGCTTTCTTT	.	TRBV2	TRBJ1-1	.
CASSQERDPPGLRGYTF	TGCGCCAGCAGCCAAGAGAGAGACCCCCCGGGGCTTCGTGGCTACACCTTC	once	TRBV4-1	TRBJ1-2	.
CASSVGTDTQYF	TGTGCCAGCAGCGTAGGAACAGATACGCAGTATTTT	few	TRBV9	TRBJ2-3	.
CASSEAPLQGKHF	TGTGCCAGCAGTGAAGCGCCCCTACAGGGTAAGCATTTT	.	TRBV6-1	TRBJ1-5	.
CASSRTSEQFF	TGTGCCAGCAGCCGTACAAGTGAGCAGTTCTTC	.	TRBV7-9	TRBJ2-1	.
CASSLWTAPYGYTF	TGTGCCAGCAGCTTGTGGACAGCCCCCTATGGCTACACCTTC	.	TRBV5-6	TRBJ1-2	.
CASDGGGLETQYF	TGTGCCAGCGACGGGGGGGGTCTAGAGACCCAGTACTTC	.	TRBV6-6	TRBJ2-5	TRBD2
CASSFILVRSPLHF	TGTGCCAGCAGCTTCATCTTGGTTCGGTCACCCCTCCACTTT	.	TRBV5-8	TRBJ1-6	.
CAWSVKGGGTEAFF	TGTGCCTGGAGTGTAAAGGGGGGCGGCACTGAAGCTTTCTTT	.	TRBV30	TRBJ1-1	.
CASSLEGITGGWFVTEAFF	TGTGCCAGCAGCTTAGAAGGGATCACAGGGGGCTGGTTTGTAACTGAAGCTTTCTTT	.	TRBV11-2	TRBJ1-1	TRBD1
CAISESRGGLFF	TGTGCCATCAGTGAGTCGAGGGGAGGGCTGTTTTTT	.	TRBV10-3	TRBJ2-2	.
CASSLDGGDQPQHF	TGCGCCAGCAGCTTGGATGGGGGCGATCAGCCCCAGCATTTT	.	TRBV5-1	TRBJ1-5	.
CASSEGVLGNEQYF	TGTGCCAGCAGCGAAGGGGTTCTGGGTAACGAGCAGTACTTC	.	TRBV5-6	TRBJ2-7	.
CASSHPGKSEQYF	TGTGCCAGCAGCCACCCCGGTAAATCAGAGCAGTACTTC	.	TRBV5-4	TRBJ2-7	.
CASSLSGNQPQHF	TGTGCCAGCAGCTTATCGGGAAATCAGCCCCAGCATTTT	.	TRBV7-6	TRBJ1-5	.
CASDRESRF	TGTGCCAGTGACAGGGAGAGCAGGTTT	.	TRBV6-4	TRBJ1-1	TRBD1
CASSLMGDLYTGELFF	TGTGCCAGCAGTTTAATGGGGGACTTATACACCGGGGAGCTGTTTTTT	.	TRBV27	TRBJ2-2	.
CASSLSGGTSSGYTF	TGTGCCAGCAGCTTATCAGGAGGGACATCAAGTGGCTACACCTTC	.	TRBV7-9	TRBJ1-2	.
CSVSGTAQFF	TGCAGCGTAAGCGGGACGGCGCAGTTCTTC	.	TRBV29-1	TRBJ2-1	TRBD2
CASSIGRPRVETQYF	TGTGCCAGTAGTATAGGCAGGCCCCGAGTAGAGACCCAGTACTTC	few	TRBV19	TRBJ2-5	.
CASSLGVVMGYTF	TGTGCCAGCAGCCTAGGGGTAGTAATGGGCTACACCTTC	.	TRBV13	TRBJ1-2	.
CASSQPHGLADTQYF	TGTGCCAGCAGCCAACCCCACGGACTAGCAGATACGCAGTATTTT	.	TRBV4-2	TRBJ2-3	TRBD2
CASRGDTYNYGYTF	TGTGCCAGCAGAGGGGACACCTACAACTATGGCTACACCTTC	.	TRBV6-1	TRBJ1-2	.
CASSAPGGGYGYTF	TGTGCCAGCAGTGCCCCAGGGGGAGGCTATGGCTACACCTTC	.	TRBV6-1	TRBJ1-2	TRBD1
CASRHRDTQYF	TGTGCCAGCCGTCACAGGGACACCCAGTACTTC	.	TRBV6-5	TRBJ2-5	.
CASSEQGQGEETQYF	TGTGCCAGCAGTGAGCAGGGACAGGGAGAAGAGACCCAGTACTTC	.	TRBV25-1	TRBJ2-5	TRBD1
CASSQDPRKSGGADTQYF	TGCGCCAGCAGCCAAGATCCGCGAAAGAGCGGGGGCGCAGATACGCAGTATTTT	.	TRBV4-1	TRBJ2-3	TRBD2